These 22 T cell receptor beta chains were sequenced from one sample in a study of CD8+ T cells in alopecia areata. Extraction of RNA preceded its reverse transcription into cDNA, which served as the sequencing template. Assay: immunoSEQ multiplex PCR; the TCRdb copy retains only in-frame clones and omits some. This sample has 110,000 to 150,000 clones, with about 59% found just once. Treatment here: oral pan-JAK inhibitor, 5-10 mg twice daily. The source was CD8+ T cells sorted from blood, collected at week 4, from a patient treated with tofacitinib. The receptors come from a human donor with alopecia areata.

The chain joins TRBV29-1 to TRBJ2-1; the D is unclear. The V end lost 3 bases, the J end lost 9 bases, and 6 bases lay between the germline ends. This CDR3 comprises 10 residues. CDR1 and CDR2 from the germline V gene are SQVTM and ANQGSEA. The CDR3 loop reads CSVDGSEQFF. CDR3 DNA: TGCAGCGTTGACGGTAGTGAGCAGTTCTTC.

The gene calls are TRBV27 and TRBJ2-5; D is unclear. Germline assignment: CDR1 MNHEY and CDR2 SMNVEV (reference sequence). V was cut by 3 bases and J by 1 base, with 6 bases left in between. The CDR3 length is 13 residues. CDR3 sequence: CASSLFPQETQYF. In DNA, the CDR3 is TGTGCCAGCAGTTTGTTTCCCCAAGAGACCCAGTACTTC.

In this sample, this clone turned up a few times. V is TRBV29-1 and J is TRBJ1-2, with no clear D. The CDR3 has 12 residues. V lost 4 bases and J 2 bases, leaving 8 bases between the germline ends. Germline assignment: CDR1 SQVTM and CDR2 ANQGSEA. The CDR3: CSVVGVNYGYTF. CDR3 bases: TGCAGCGTTGTAGGAGTAAACTATGGCTACACCTTC.

The V and J genes are TRBV13 and TRBJ2-2, with unresolved D. Germline V gene data show CDR1 as PRHDT and CDR2 as FYEKMQ (reference sequence). The CDR3 contains 12 residues. The V and J ends lost 5 bases and 7 bases respectively, with 8 bases between them. CDR3 loop: CASSPPGGELFF. Here the CDR3 DNA reads TGTGCCAGCAGCCCCCCGGGCGGGGAGCTGTTTTTT.

A few counts support this clone. DNA for the CDR3: TGTGCCAGCAGCGTAGGAGGTGTGGACACTGAAGCTTTCTTT. It codes for CASSVGGVDTEAFF. The chain is built from TRBV9 and TRBJ1-1; D unresolved. The CDR3 is 14 residues long. V was clipped by 0 bases and J by 3 bases, with 9 bases between them. The germline CDR1 and CDR2 sequences are SGDLS and YYNGEE.

The chain joins TRBV9 to TRBJ2-1; 11 bases fit TRBD2. Per the germline V gene, CDR1 is SGDLS and CDR2 is YYNGEE. The ends lost 1 base at V and 7 bases at J; junction bases unmatched: 4. This CDR3 has 15 residues. CDR3 coding DNA: TGTGCCAGCAGCGTAAATCTAGCGGGGGGTAATGAGCAGTTCTTC. The encoded protein is CASSVNLAGGNEQFF.

This clone was observed a handful of times. The V call is TRBV20-1, the J call TRBJ2-5, with TRBD2 matching 9 bases. Trimming at V came to 6 bases and at J to 12 bases, leaving 8 bases not matched to a gene. The CDR3 has 11 amino acids. CDR1 and CDR2 from the germline V gene are DFQATT and SNEGSKA (reference sequence). The CDR3 sequence is CSAVTSGLEYF. DNA for the CDR3: TGCAGTGCAGTGACTAGCGGCTTGGAGTACTTC.

The CDR3 loop is CASSFDPYNEQFF. The DNA for the CDR3 is TGTGCCAGCAGCTTCGACCCGTACAATGAGCAGTTCTTC. The gene calls are TRBV11-2 and TRBJ2-1; D not resolved. Trimming shortened V by 3 bases and J by 4 bases, and 7 bases separated the two germline ends. Germline V gene data show CDR1 as SGHAT and CDR2 as FQNNGV. The CDR3 has 13 residues.

This chain links TRBV29-1 with TRBJ2-7, with D possibly matching TRBD2 (5 bases). The germline V and J ends were trimmed by 4 bases and 2 bases, with 12 bases remaining between them. CDR1 is SQVTM, CDR2 ANQGSEA, per germline. The CDR3 totals 13 residues. The CDR3 DNA reads TGCAGCGTTGTCGGGGAACTTGCCTACGAGCAGTACTTC. Translation gives CSVVGELAYEQYF.

This chain uses TRBV30 with TRBJ1-5, with 8 bases matching TRBD1. After removal of 5 bases from V and 4 bases from J, the junction contained 16 bases not matched to a gene. Germline loops: CDR1 GTSNPN, CDR2 SVGIG (reference sequence). The CDR3 loop spans 17 amino acids. CDR3 in DNA: TGTGCCTGGCTTCCTTCGGATTGGACAGGGAATAATCAGCCCCAGCATTTT. Amino acids: CAWLPSDWTGNNQPQHF.

There are a few counts of this clone. This chain connects TRBV27 to TRBJ2-2; no firm D call. This CDR3 has 17 residues. Germline CDR1 MNHEY, CDR2 SMNVEV (reference sequence). Deletions cut 6 bases from V and 0 bases from J, with 17 bases between. This CDR3 reads CASSQIQSYPNTGELFF. For the CDR3, the DNA is TGTGCCAGCAGCCAAATACAGAGCTATCCGAACACCGGGGAGCTGTTTTTT.

This clone was seen only a few times. The V gene is TRBV4-1, the J gene TRBJ1-4; D remains unclear. The ends were cut back, 3 bases at V and 7 bases at J, with 9 bases in the middle. The CDR3 is made up of 13 amino acids. CDR1 MGHRA and CDR2 YSYEKL come from the germline V gene. The CDR3 DNA is TGCGCCAGCAGCCACCTTGAGGGTGAAAAACTGTTTTTT. This encodes CASSHLEGEKLFF.

Remarks on this clone: This CDR3 is also generated by other DNA sequences in the sample. CDR3: CAWSRETEAFF. CDR3 bases: TGTGCCTGGAGCAGGGAAACTGAAGCTTTCTTT. The chain combines TRBV30 with TRBJ1-1, with D possibly being TRBD1 (5 bases). The V gene lost 3 bases and the J gene lost 5 bases, with 7 bases spanning the gap. The CDR3 covers 11 residues. In germline, CDR1 is GTSNPN, CDR2 SVGIG (reference sequence).

CDR3: CASSLPSGVEETQYF. CDR3 nucleotide sequence: TGTGCCAGCAGCTTGCCTAGCGGGGTTGAAGAGACCCAGTACTTC. The chain carries TRBV5-6 and TRBJ2-5; 9 nucleotides line up with TRBD2. The V segment lost 1 base and the J segment 3 bases; nucleotides outside the gene matches: 4. From germline, CDR1 is SGHDT and CDR2 YYEEEE. This CDR3 contains 15 residues.

This clone was seen a few times. This rearrangement joins TRBV27 to TRBJ2-7, with 8 bases aligning to TRBD1. This CDR3 has 15 amino acids. V lost 5 bases, J lost 4 bases, and 10 bases stayed unmatched. From germline, CDR1 is MNHEY and CDR2 SMNVEV (reference sequence). CDR3: CASSDGTGTEYEQYF. The CDR3 nucleotides are TGTGCCAGCAGTGACGGGACAGGCACTGAGTACGAGCAGTACTTC.

The V gene is TRBV29-1, the J gene TRBJ2-5; D ambiguous. This CDR3 is 14 amino acids long. Germline V CDR1 and CDR2: SQVTM, ANQGSEA. V shed 0 bases and J shed 2 bases, with 10 bases lying between them. CDR3: CSVEDWQRQETQYF. In DNA form, the CDR3 reads TGCAGCGTTGAAGATTGGCAGCGTCAAGAGACCCAGTACTTC.

The chain employs TRBV7-9 and TRBJ1-2, with D possibly TRBD1 on 6 matching bases. Per germline, CDR1 SEHNR and CDR2 FQNEAQ (reference sequence). The CDR3 loop spans 13 amino acids. The germline V and J ends were trimmed by 6 bases and 3 bases, with 11 bases remaining between them. The CDR3 spells CASSSRTDYGYTF. The CDR3 DNA follows: TGTGCCAGCAGTTCGCGGACAGACTATGGCTACACCTTC.

The V call is TRBV27, the J call TRBJ2-3, with TRBD2 matching over 8 bases. The CDR3 runs 14 residues. CDR1 and CDR2 from the germline V gene are MNHEY and SMNVEV (reference sequence). V was clipped by 6 bases and J by 4 bases; unmatched bases: 6. In nucleotides, the CDR3 is TGTGCCAGCAGCCAGCGGGGGTTCCCAGATACGCAGTATTTT. It yields the protein CASSQRGFPDTQYF.

The J gene is TRBJ1-2, the V gene TRBV13, with D possibly matching TRBD1 (5 bases). The CDR3 has 15 residues. Trimming removed 2 bases from V and 0 bases from J, with 10 bases in between. Germline V gives CDR1 PRHDT, CDR2 FYEKMQ (reference sequence). The CDR3 DNA reads as TGTGCCAGCAGCTTACGGGGGGAAACTAACTATGGCTACACCTTC. Translating it yields CASSLRGETNYGYTF.

This clone turned up a few times. The chain carries TRBV5-6 and TRBJ1-1; no clear D gene. The germline gives CDR1 SGHDT, CDR2 YYEEEE. This CDR3 has 14 residues. The V gene lost 2 bases and the J gene lost 0 bases, with 8 bases spanning the gap. CDR3 DNA sequence: TGTGCCAGCAGCTTTGGGCAGATGAACACTGAAGCTTTCTTT. Translating it yields CASSFGQMNTEAFF.

The chain carries TRBV14 and TRBJ2-3; D gene ambiguous. This CDR3 spans 11 amino acids. V was pared by 2 bases and J by 6 bases, with 3 bases between. Germline V gene lookup returns CDR1 SGHDN and CDR2 FVKESK. CDR3 region: CASSQRDTQYF. The DNA for the CDR3 is TGTGCCAGCAGCCAAAGGGATACGCAGTATTTT.

This clone was seen a few times. This chain joins TRBV29-1 and TRBJ2-1, with TRBD1 identical over 7 bases. The CDR3 totals 13 residues. Per germline, CDR1 SQVTM and CDR2 ANQGSEA. J lost 2 bases, V lost 7 bases, and 5 bases had no gene match. The CDR3 DNA sequence: TGCAGCGAACGACAGGGCCCCTACAATGAGCAGTTCTTC. Protein: CSERQGPYNEQFF.